What follows describes a single T cell receptor (beta chain). The observed sequence ends 3 residues before the CDR3 terminus, with the missing tail filled in from the germline J gene. V gave up 9 bases and J gave up 1 base; unmatched junction bases: 4. This CDR3 region has 14 residues. Germline assignment: CDR1 LNHDA and CDR2 SQIVND (reference sequence). These data belong to a study of T cells in women clearing cervical HPV infection. TCR beta CDR3 amplified by multiplex PCR from about 1,100 ng genomic DNA. Only in-frame clones appear in the TCRdb table, and some are missing; sequencing was by immunoSEQ multiplex PCR. Here the sample table reports approximately 30,000 clones.

V gene TRBV19 combines with J gene TRBJ2-2; TRBD1 agrees at 8 bases. The sample was blood buffy coat. The clonotype comes from a woman between 18 and 75 years old with a cervical HPV16 infection that either progressed to CIN3+ or cleared (not recorded which). CDR3 DNA, as far as it was read: TGTGCCAGCCTTACAGGGGGGAACACCGGGGAG. Translation gives CASLTGGNTGE. The CDR3, in full, reads CASLTGGNTGELFF.